Following are 20 T cell receptor beta chains from one sample sequenced in a study of regulatory T cells in long-lasting Graves disease. TCR beta libraries were built with iRepertoire HTBI primers and Arm-PCR of CDR3 regions. TCRdb re-derived calls from the multiplex PCR reads in MiXCR, one entry per CDR3 protein. Among roughly 500,000 distinct CDR3 sequences listed, around 20% were seen once. Time point here: persistent/refractory GD, antithyroid drugs over 5 years with positive TRAb. PBMC-derived RNA was used for the TCR library. The sequenced sample was peripheral blood mononuclear cells (PBMCs), obtained when the disease was refractory, from a patient treated with antithyroid drugs. These receptor sequences come from a female donor with Graves disease.

At least ten counts were recorded for this clonotype. V and J are TRBV7-9 and TRBJ2-7; TRBD1 agrees at 8 bases. J gave up 0 bases and V 5 bases, and 6 bases lay outside the gene matches. This CDR3 has 15 amino acids. In germline, CDR1 is SEHNR, CDR2 FQNEAQ (reference sequence). The DNA of the CDR3 is TGTGCCAGCAGCGGGCGGGACAGGAGCTCCTACGAGCAGTACTTC. Its translation is CASSGRDRSSYEQYF.

This clonotype was detected many times. V gene TRBV20-1 combines with J gene TRBJ1-1; D is uncertain. Looked up from germline, CDR1 is DFQATT and CDR2 is SNEGSKA (reference sequence). The CDR3 loop spans 13 amino acids. Trimming shortened V by 1 base and J by 1 base, and 7 bases separated the two germline ends. CDR3 bases: TGCAGTGCTAGAGGGGCAGAGAACACTGAAGCTTTCTTT. This codes for CSARGAENTEAFF.

The CDR3 here is CASSQVPSSGNTGELFF. The CDR3 nucleotides are TGTGCCAGCAGCCAAGTCCCGTCTAGCGGTAACACCGGGGAGCTGTTTTTT. The rearrangement uses TRBV3-2 and TRBJ2-2; the DNA was not used to check the table's D call, TRBD2. TRBV3-2 is recorded as a pseudogene. This CDR3 is built from 17 residues.

A single count supports this clonotype. A much larger clone sits a single nucleotide away, making a read error possible. V gene TRBV6-1 combines with J gene TRBJ2-7; D not certain. Germline CDR1 and CDR2: MNHNS and SASEGT. V lost 4 bases and J 6 bases, leaving 16 bases between the germline ends. This CDR3 contains 14 residues. Here the CDR3 reads CASSVGQGYGEQYF. The CDR3 region has the DNA TGTGCCAGCAGTGTCGGGCAAGGGTATGGCGAGCAGTACTTC.

This clonotype has a handful of counts. This rearrangement joins TRBV7-6 to TRBJ1-5; D is unclear. Germline V gene sequence: CDR1 SGHVS, CDR2 FNYEAQ. This CDR3 is 14 amino acids long. Trimming took off 4 bases at V and 4 bases at J, with 11 bases between the two ends. The CDR3 spells CASSSGYRNQPQHF. The DNA for the CDR3 is TGTGCCAGCAGCTCCGGGTACCGGAATCAGCCCCAGCATTTT.

The rearrangement links TRBV6-1 to TRBJ2-2; 11 bases align to TRBD2. V lost 6 bases, J lost 5 bases, and 8 bases stayed unmatched. The germline V gene has CDR1 MNHNS and CDR2 SASEGT. The CDR3 contains 16 residues. The CDR3 DNA reads TGTGCCAGCAGAGGACTAGCGGGCTCACGGACCGGGGAGCTGTTTTTT. Translated: CASRGLAGSRTGELFF.

The chain joins TRBV20-1 to TRBJ2-3; D unresolved. The CDR3 covers 13 residues. The germline gives CDR1 DFQATT, CDR2 SNEGSKA (reference sequence). V dropped 4 bases and J dropped 6 bases, with 14 bases sitting between them. The CDR3 nucleotides are TGCAGTGCTAAACGCGACCCCCGGGATACGCAGTATTTT. This codes for CSAKRDPRDTQYF.

The sample holds many counts of this clonotype. The rearrangement joins TRBV7-2 to TRBJ1-2; D unresolved. CDR1 is SGHTA, CDR2 FQGNSA, per germline. The CDR3 has 13 residues. V was clipped by 6 bases and J by 5 bases, with 13 bases between them. The CDR3 sequence is CASSYSDGYGYTF. The CDR3, as DNA: TGTGCCAGCAGTTACTCCGACGGGTATGGCTACACCTTC. Supplemented by reference TRBV7-2 and TRBJ1-2, the full variable domain reads GAGVSQSPSNKVTEKGKDVELRCDPISGHTALYWYRQSLGQGLEFLIYFQGNSAPDKSGLPSDRFSAERTGGSVSTLTIQRTQQEDSAVYLCASSYSDGYGYTFGSGTRLTVV.

There are a few counts of this clonotype. The gene calls are TRBV6-1 and TRBJ2-5; 7 nucleotides align to TRBD2. Germline trimming cut 5 bases from V and 7 bases from J; bases unmatched to any gene: 13. From germline, CDR1 is MNHNS and CDR2 SASEGT. The CDR3 covers 15 residues. DNA of the CDR3: TGTGCCAGCAGTCCCCTCAGCGGCGGGGGTGGGACCCAGTACTTC. Translation: CASSPLSGGGGTQYF.

This clonotype was seen at least ten times. The chain couples TRBV20-1 to TRBJ2-5, with 9 positions matching TRBD1. The CDR3 has 14 amino acids. The germline CDR1 and CDR2 sequences are DFQATT and SNEGSKA (reference sequence). After removal of 3 bases from V and 2 bases from J, the junction contained 4 bases not matched to a gene. The CDR3 here is CSASTGTGQETQYF. The CDR3 bases are TGCAGTGCTAGCACCGGGACAGGGCAAGAGACCCAGTACTTC.

The chain joins TRBV24-1 to TRBJ2-1, with D hard to call. Germline values: CDR1 KGHDR, CDR2 SFDVKD. The V end lost 7 bases, the J end lost 5 bases, and 11 bases lay between the germline ends. This CDR3 has 13 amino acids. The CDR3 nucleotides are TGTGCCACCAGAGGATTCCGTAACAATGAGCAGTTCTTC. As protein: CATRGFRNNEQFF.

This clonotype was seen repeatedly, ten times or more. The chain is built from TRBV15 and TRBJ1-1; weak D call: TRBD1 (5 bases). Germline V gene data show CDR1 as LNHNV and CDR2 as YYDKDF (reference sequence). V was cut by 6 bases and J by 4 bases, with 12 bases left in between. This CDR3 has 13 amino acids. The CDR3: CATSRQGSTEAFF. The DNA for the CDR3 is TGTGCCACCAGTCGTCAGGGAAGCACTGAAGCTTTCTTT.

Turning to this clonotype: The germline gene is not matched at one end of the junction; a read error may be the cause. The rearrangement links TRBV30 to TRBJ2-7, with D perhaps TRBD1 or TRBD2 (5 bases each). The germline V gene has CDR1 GTSNPN and CDR2 SVGIG (reference sequence). The CDR3 length is 13 residues. As DNA, the CDR3 is TGTGCCTGGTCCCCGGGGCACACCTACGTGCAGTACTTC. Its translation: CAWSPGHTYVQYF.

At least ten counts were recorded for this clonotype. This chain links TRBV18 with TRBJ2-7; no reliable D call. This CDR3 spans 14 amino acids. From germline, CDR1 is KGHSH and CDR2 LQKENI. Trimming removed 2 bases at V and 5 bases at J, with 13 bases between. CDR3 sequence: CASSPFISPHEQYF. The CDR3 DNA reads as TGTGCCAGCTCACCATTTATCAGTCCCCACGAGCAGTACTTC.

Concerning this clonotype itself: This could be a read error, since a much larger clone is one nucleotide away. The chain combines TRBV2 with TRBJ1-6, with 7 bases that match TRBD1. CDR1 and CDR2 (germline): SNHLY, FYNNEI. CDR3 length: 13 amino acids. CDR3 amino acids: CVGRDRYNSPLHF. The CDR3 coding sequence is TGTGTCGGCCGGGACAGATATAATTCACCCCTCCACTTT.

This clonotype was counted a few times. The J gene is TRBJ2-4, the V gene TRBV4-1; tentatively, D is TRBD1 (6 bases). The CDR3 consists of 15 residues. Germline V gene sequence: CDR1 MGHRA, CDR2 YSYEKL. V shed 3 bases and J shed 4 bases, with 13 bases lying between them. The CDR3 sequence: CASSQGHGRKNIQYF. The CDR3 DNA is TGCGCCAGCAGCCAGGGACACGGCCGAAAAAACATTCAGTACTTC.

In this sample, this clonotype turned up many times. V gene TRBV5-4 combines with J gene TRBJ2-7, with 13 bases that match TRBD2. CDR3 length equals 14 residues. In germline, CDR1 is SGHNT, CDR2 YYREEE (reference sequence). Germline trimming cut 7 bases from V and 6 bases from J; bases unmatched to any gene: 7. The CDR3 region is CASRGRLAGGEQYF. CDR3 sequence (DNA): TGTGCCAGCCGGGGCCGACTAGCGGGAGGCGAGCAGTACTTC.

This rearrangement joins TRBV28 to TRBJ2-1, with D maybe TRBD1 (5 bases). CDR1 and CDR2 (germline): MDHEN, SYDVKM. V lost 6 bases, J lost 4 bases, and 16 bases lay in between. The CDR3 is made up of 15 amino acids. DNA for the CDR3: TGTGCCAGCAGCCAGGGTCGAAACGTTTACAATGAGCAGTTCTTC. Amino acid sequence: CASSQGRNVYNEQFF.

This clonotype was detected a few times. The chain carries TRBV6-2 or TRBV6-3 and TRBJ2-7; 13 nucleotides agree with TRBD2. Germline-derived CDR1 and CDR2 are MNHEY and SVGEGT. Trimming cost V 0 bases and J 3 bases; bases outside gene matches: 11. The CDR3 spans 19 residues. The CDR3 DNA sequence: TGTGCCAGCAGTTACTCCTCCGGGACTAGCGGGAAAATAGTCTACGAGCAGTACTTC. Translation gives CASSYSSGTSGKIVYEQYF.

The V and J genes are TRBV24-1 and TRBJ2-1; 10 bases map to TRBD2. V lost 1 base and J lost 5; bases outside the gene matches: 4. The germline V gene encodes CDR1 KGHDR and CDR2 SFDVKD. This CDR3 spans 16 amino acids. DNA of the CDR3: TGTGCCACCAGTGATTTCCGGCTAGCGGGAGACAATGAGCAGTTCTTC. It translates to CATSDFRLAGDNEQFF.